These 23 T cell receptor beta chains came from one sample sequenced in a study of T cells in Graves' hyperthyroidism and ophthalmopathy. Using RNA transcripts as the source, TCR beta CDR3 regions were amplified. A set of HTBI primers served as the primers for a first-round RT-PCR of the TCR CDR3. TCRdb re-analysed the multiplex PCR reads in MiXCR, keeping a single row per CDR3 protein. The sample yields around 600,000 distinct CDR3 sequences, more than 14% seen once. The source material was blood. These TCRs come from a woman aged 50 to 65 with Graves' ophthalmopathy.

This clonotype was observed many times. The chain employs TRBV2 and TRBJ2-7, with a possible D match to TRBD2 (6 bases). Trimming cost V 8 bases and J 0 bases, with 17 bases left between them. Per germline, CDR1 SNHLY and CDR2 FYNNEI. This CDR3 is built from 15 residues. The CDR3 region has the DNA TGTGCCAGCGCCGGGTTAGCGGTAAGCTCCTACGAGCAGTACTTC. This codes for CASAGLAVSSYEQYF.

This clonotype appeared many times. V gene TRBV12-3 or TRBV12-4 combines with J gene TRBJ1-5; TRBD1 matches at 8 bases. The CDR3 is 15 residues long. J lost 0 bases, V lost 6 bases, and 4 bases had no gene match. CDR3 in DNA: TGTGCCAGCAGCTACAGGGGGGTTAGCAATCAGCCCCAGCATTTT. It yields the protein CASSYRGVSNQPQHF.

This clonotype was observed once. The rearrangement joins TRBV11-3 to TRBJ1-5; no firm D call. Trimming took off 5 bases at V and 3 bases at J, with 14 bases between the two ends. The CDR3 consists of 15 residues. Germline V lookup: CDR1 SGHNT, CDR2 YENEEA. The CDR3 reads CASSQDRLPNQPQHF. The CDR3 DNA sequence: TGTGCCAGCAGCCAAGATCGGCTCCCCAATCAGCCCCAGCATTTT. The whole variable domain, filled in from reference TRBV11-3 and TRBJ1-5, reads EAGVVQSPRYKIIEKKQPVAFWCNPISGHNTLYWYLQNLGQGPELLIRYENEEAVDDSQLPKDRFSAERLKGVDSTLKIQPAELGDSAVYLCASSQDRLPNQPQHFGDGTRLSIL.

The chain joins TRBV20-1 to TRBJ2-4, with 15 bases matching TRBD2. The CDR3 extends over 15 amino acids. From germline, CDR1 is DFQATT and CDR2 SNEGSKA (reference sequence). V gave up 7 bases and J gave up 5 bases; unmatched junction bases: 6. The CDR3 DNA is TGCAGTGTCCCCGGACTAGCGGGAGGGGAAAACATTCAGTACTTC. It is translated as CSVPGLAGGENIQYF.

The table lists this clonotype with many counts. CDR3 in amino acids: CSALEGGAAKNIQYF. The CDR3 nucleotides read TGCAGTGCCCTAGAAGGGGGCGCGGCCAAAAACATTCAGTACTTC. The chain joins TRBV20-1 to TRBJ2-4; 7 bases are shared with TRBD1. The CDR3 totals 15 residues. The ends lost 6 bases at V and 1 base at J; junction bases unmatched: 9. CDR1 DFQATT and CDR2 SNEGSKA come from the germline V gene (reference sequence).

V and J are TRBV10-3 and TRBJ1-6; no firm D call. V lost 10 bases and J 16 bases, leaving 23 bases between the germline ends. Germline CDR1 ENHRY, CDR2 SYGVKD. The CDR3 is 13 amino acids. This chain's CDR3 is CATWEGLEGRLHF. In DNA form, the CDR3 reads TGTGCCACCTGGGAGGGCCTGGAGGGAAGACTCCACTTT.

This clonotype was found many times. In DNA form, the CDR3 reads TGTGCCAGCAGCGGGACTAGCGGGAGGGTCGGCGATGAGCAGTTCTTC. It codes for CASSGTSGRVGDEQFF. The V call is TRBV6-1, the J call TRBJ2-1; TRBD2 matches 16 bases. This CDR3 comprises 16 residues. Germline CDR1 MNHNS, CDR2 SASEGT. The V and J ends lost 6 bases and 8 bases, in that order; junction bases with no gene match: 7.

This clonotype was observed a few times. The chain uses TRBV7-3 and TRBJ2-1; 9 nucleotides agree with TRBD2. Germline values: CDR1 SGHTA, CDR2 FQGTGA. J lost 5 bases, V lost 2 bases, and 10 bases had no gene match. The CDR3 is 17 amino acids. This CDR3 reads CASSLGLGTSPHNEQFF. For the CDR3, the DNA is TGTGCCAGCAGCTTAGGGTTGGGGACTAGCCCCCACAATGAGCAGTTCTTC.

This clonotype was seen many times. The chain uses TRBV30 and TRBJ2-7, with 9 bases identical to TRBD2. This CDR3 has 12 residues. The germline V gene has CDR1 GTSNPN and CDR2 SVGIG (reference sequence). V shed 4 bases and J 3 bases; nucleotides not matched to a gene: 1. The CDR3 loop is CAWTSGVYEQYF. Here the CDR3 DNA reads TGTGCCTGGACTAGCGGGGTCTACGAGCAGTACTTC.

This clonotype was observed a handful of times. The chain is built from TRBV6-1 and TRBJ2-7; no reliable D call. This CDR3 spans 13 amino acids. Trimming removed 7 bases at V and 6 bases at J, with 16 bases between. The germline CDR1 and CDR2 sequences are MNHNS and SASEGT. CDR3 in DNA: TGTGCCAGCACCCTTCCGGGTACCAGCGAGCAGTACTTC. Translated, it gives CASTLPGTSEQYF.

This clonotype was seen a few times. The rearrangement uses TRBV15 and TRBJ2-1; 8 nucleotides match TRBD2. Germline-derived CDR1 and CDR2 are LNHNV and YYDKDF (reference sequence). The CDR3 sequence is 15 residues long. V trimming: 0 bases; J trimming: 15 bases; junction bases outside the gene matches: 13. CDR3: CATSRDDPGLAPRFF. The CDR3 DNA sequence: TGTGCCACCAGCAGAGATGACCCCGGACTAGCCCCTAGGTTCTTC.

This clonotype occurred a few times. The CDR3 region is CASSQEVAWIFEQYF. CDR3 coding DNA: TGTGCCAGCAGCCAAGAGGTCGCCTGGATATTCGAGCAGTACTTC. This chain connects TRBV14 to TRBJ2-7; D is unclear. Trimming pared 0 bases from V and 6 bases from J, leaving 15 bases between. The germline V gene has CDR1 SGHDN and CDR2 FVKESK. The CDR3 runs 15 residues.

This clonotype was seen a handful of times. V is TRBV7-2 and J is TRBJ2-2, with D perhaps matching TRBD2 (6 bases). The CDR3 is 16 amino acids. The germline V and J ends were trimmed by 5 bases and 0 bases, with 13 bases remaining between them. Germline CDR1 is SGHTA and CDR2 is FQGNSA. CDR3 loop: CASSPSGLSNTGELFF. CDR3 DNA: TGTGCCAGCAGCCCCTCGGGACTCTCGAACACCGGGGAGCTGTTTTTT.

The chain combines TRBV6-1 with TRBJ1-5; D remains unclear. V was clipped by 0 bases and J by 0 bases, with 15 bases between them. There are 18 residues in the CDR3. In germline, CDR1 is MNHNS, CDR2 SASEGT. The CDR3 loop reads CASSEAGFIDNSNQPQHF. In DNA, the CDR3 is TGTGCCAGCAGTGAAGCGGGATTTATAGACAATAGCAATCAGCCCCAGCATTTT.

The chain recombines TRBV12-3 or TRBV12-4 with TRBJ2-1; 8 nucleotides align to TRBD2. The CDR3 runs 14 residues. With V trimmed by 7 bases and J by 2 bases, 4 bases remained unmatched. The CDR3 is CASKTSGTYNEQFF. The CDR3, as DNA: TGTGCCAGCAAAACTAGCGGAACCTACAATGAGCAGTTCTTC.

The sample holds many counts of this clonotype. This chain connects TRBV20-1 to TRBJ2-1, with 7 bases matching TRBD2. There are 14 residues in the CDR3. The V gene's germline CDR1 is DFQATT and CDR2 SNEGSKA (reference sequence). V dropped 7 bases and J dropped 0; count of bases not matched to a gene: 6. The CDR3 region is CSGLAVSSYNEQFF. In DNA form, the CDR3 reads TGCAGTGGTCTAGCGGTAAGCTCCTACAATGAGCAGTTCTTC.

This clonotype was detected only once. The chain combines TRBV30 with TRBJ2-7; 8 positions match TRBD1. Germline V gene data show CDR1 as GTSNPN and CDR2 as SVGIG (reference sequence). V dropped 3 bases and J dropped 2; count of bases not matched to a gene: 6. The CDR3 runs to 14 residues. CDR3 sequence (DNA): TGTGCCTGGAGCGCTGGGACAGGTGCCTACGAGCAGTACTTC. Its protein product is CAWSAGTGAYEQYF.

As for this clonotype: A read error may explain this, as a much larger clone is one base away. CDR3 bases: TGCAGTGCTAGAGATGGGGCTACCACAGATACGCGGTATTTT. Its translation is CSARDGATTDTRYF. This chain links TRBV20-1 with TRBJ2-3, with D maybe TRBD1 (5 bases). Germline V gene sequence: CDR1 DFQATT, CDR2 SNEGSKA (reference sequence). This CDR3 comprises 14 residues.

The genes are TRBV6-1 and TRBJ2-5; 11 bases are shared with TRBD1. Germline V lookup: CDR1 MNHNS, CDR2 SASEGT. The junction had 8 bases not matched to a gene; V was cut back by 6 bases and J by 5 bases. The CDR3 extends over 15 amino acids. CDR3 DNA sequence: TGTGCCAGCAGGGTCGGACAGGGGGCATGGGAGACCCAGTACTTC. Translation: CASRVGQGAWETQYF.

This clonotype was detected many times. The J gene is TRBJ2-7, the V gene TRBV28; D not certain. V was shortened by 5 bases and J by 4 bases, with 6 bases between the two germline ends. CDR1 is MDHEN, CDR2 SYDVKM, per germline. The CDR3 loop spans 11 amino acids. CDR3 amino acids: CASSRVYEQYF. The CDR3 region has the DNA TGTGCCAGCAGTAGGGTGTACGAGCAGTACTTC.

There are many counts of this clonotype. The chain links TRBV7-9 to TRBJ2-1; possibly TRBD1 or TRBD2 for D (5 bases each). Per germline, CDR1 SEHNR and CDR2 FQNEAQ (reference sequence). Deletions cut 4 bases from V and 8 bases from J, with 24 bases between. The CDR3 loop spans 17 amino acids. CDR3 loop: CASSSSIGGPFGYEQFF. The DNA for the CDR3 is TGTGCCAGCAGCTCCTCTATTGGGGGACCTTTTGGCTATGAGCAGTTCTTC.

This clonotype appeared a single time. The V gene is TRBV30, the J gene TRBJ2-7; unclear D gene. Germline loops: CDR1 GTSNPN, CDR2 SVGIG (reference sequence). V lost 3 bases to trimming and J lost 0 bases, with 0 bases between them. The CDR3 spans 10 residues. The CDR3: CAWSSYEQYF. The CDR3 coding sequence is TGTGCCTGGAGCTCCTACGAGCAGTACTTC.

This clonotype was counted a few times. The rearrangement joins TRBV10-3 to TRBJ2-1; D perhaps matches TRBD2 (5 bases). The CDR3 is 15 amino acids. The germline CDR1 and CDR2 sequences are ENHRY and SYGVKD. The V end was cut by 1 base, the J end by 1 base, with 8 bases between. This chain's CDR3 is CAISELTGSYNEQFF. Here the CDR3 DNA reads TGTGCCATCAGTGAGTTGACGGGGTCCTACAATGAGCAGTTCTTC.